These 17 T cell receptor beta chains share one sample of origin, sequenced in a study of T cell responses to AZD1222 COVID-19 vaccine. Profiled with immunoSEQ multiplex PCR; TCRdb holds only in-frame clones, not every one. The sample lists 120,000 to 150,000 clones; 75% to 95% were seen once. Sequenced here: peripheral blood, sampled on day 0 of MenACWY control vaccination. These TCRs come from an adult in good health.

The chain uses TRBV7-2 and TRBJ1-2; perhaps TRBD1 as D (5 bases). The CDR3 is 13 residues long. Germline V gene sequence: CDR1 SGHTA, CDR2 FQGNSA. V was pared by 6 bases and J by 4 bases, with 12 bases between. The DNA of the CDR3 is TGTGCCAGCAGGCCTGGGGGGGTCTATGGCTACACCTTC. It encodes CASRPGGVYGYTF.

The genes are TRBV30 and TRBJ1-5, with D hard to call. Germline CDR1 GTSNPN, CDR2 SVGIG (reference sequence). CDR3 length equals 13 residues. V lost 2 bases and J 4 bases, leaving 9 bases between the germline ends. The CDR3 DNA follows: TGTGCCTGGAGTTATAGGGAGAATCAGCCCCAGCATTTT. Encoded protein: CAWSYRENQPQHF. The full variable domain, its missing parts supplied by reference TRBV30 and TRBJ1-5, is SQTIHQWPATLVQPVGSPLSLECTVEGTSNPNLYWYRQAAGRGLQLLFYSVGIGQISSEVPQNLSASRPQDRQFILSSKKLLLSDSGFYLCAWSYRENQPQHFGDGTRLSIL.

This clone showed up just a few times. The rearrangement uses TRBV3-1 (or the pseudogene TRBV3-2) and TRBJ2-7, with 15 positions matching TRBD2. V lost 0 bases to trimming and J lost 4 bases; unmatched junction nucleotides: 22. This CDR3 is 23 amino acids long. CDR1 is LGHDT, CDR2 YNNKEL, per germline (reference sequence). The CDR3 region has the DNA TGTGCCAGCAGCCAAGACGAGAGGGCAGAAGGGGCAGGGACTAGCGGGAGGAAGTACGAGCAGTACTTC. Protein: CASSQDERAEGAGTSGRKYEQYF.

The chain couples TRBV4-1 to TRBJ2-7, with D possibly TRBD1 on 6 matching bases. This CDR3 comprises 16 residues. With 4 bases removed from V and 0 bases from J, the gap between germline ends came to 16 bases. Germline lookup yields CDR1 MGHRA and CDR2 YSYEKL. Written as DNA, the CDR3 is TGCGCCAGCAGCCTAATCTTCCAGGACAGCTCCTACGAGCAGTACTTC. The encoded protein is CASSLIFQDSSYEQYF.

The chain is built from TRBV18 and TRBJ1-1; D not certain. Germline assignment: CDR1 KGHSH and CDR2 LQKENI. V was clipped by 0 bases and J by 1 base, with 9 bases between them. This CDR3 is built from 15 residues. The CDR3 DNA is TGTGCCAGCTCACCACCGAGCCGACAGAACACTGAAGCTTTCTTT. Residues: CASSPPSRQNTEAFF.

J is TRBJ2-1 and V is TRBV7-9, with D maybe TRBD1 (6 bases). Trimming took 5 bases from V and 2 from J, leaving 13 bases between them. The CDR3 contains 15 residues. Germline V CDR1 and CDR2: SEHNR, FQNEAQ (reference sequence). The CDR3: CASSPPGDPYNEQFF. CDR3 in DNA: TGTGCCAGCAGCCCCCCAGGGGACCCCTACAATGAGCAGTTCTTC.

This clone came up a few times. The DNA of the CDR3 is TGTGCCAGCAGCTTGTTTAGGGGGGACGATGGCTACACCTTC. Translating it yields CASSLFRGDDGYTF. V usage is TRBV5-5 and J usage is TRBJ1-2; D may be TRBD1 (6 bases). V was pared by 1 base and J by 6 bases, with 13 bases between. The CDR3 extends over 14 amino acids. The germline gives CDR1 SGHKS, CDR2 YYEKEE (reference sequence).

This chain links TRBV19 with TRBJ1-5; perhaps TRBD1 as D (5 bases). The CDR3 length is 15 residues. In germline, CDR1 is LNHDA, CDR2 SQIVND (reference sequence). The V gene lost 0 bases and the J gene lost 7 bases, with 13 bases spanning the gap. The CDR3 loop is CASSIDGHPWQPQHF. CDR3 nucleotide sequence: TGTGCCAGTAGTATAGATGGACACCCCTGGCAGCCCCAGCATTTT.

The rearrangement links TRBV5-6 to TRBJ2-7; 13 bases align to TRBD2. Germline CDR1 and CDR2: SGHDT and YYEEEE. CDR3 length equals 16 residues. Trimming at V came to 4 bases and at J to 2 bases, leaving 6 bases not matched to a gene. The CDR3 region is CASSERTSGRTYEQYF. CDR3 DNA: TGTGCCAGCAGCGAAAGGACTAGCGGGAGAACCTACGAGCAGTACTTC.

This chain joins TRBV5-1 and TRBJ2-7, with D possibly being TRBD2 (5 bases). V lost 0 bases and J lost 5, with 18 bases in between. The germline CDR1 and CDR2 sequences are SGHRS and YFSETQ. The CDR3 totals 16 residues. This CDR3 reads CASSLVVARAGDEQYF. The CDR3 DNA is TGCGCCAGCAGCTTGGTTGTAGCGCGAGCTGGGGACGAGCAGTACTTC.

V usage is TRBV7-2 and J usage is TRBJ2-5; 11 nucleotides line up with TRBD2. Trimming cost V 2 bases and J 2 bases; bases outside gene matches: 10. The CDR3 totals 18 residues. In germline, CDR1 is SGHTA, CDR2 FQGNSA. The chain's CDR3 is CASSLTPRLAGHQETQYF. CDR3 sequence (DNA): TGTGCCAGCAGCTTAACACCCCGACTAGCGGGGCATCAAGAGACCCAGTACTTC.

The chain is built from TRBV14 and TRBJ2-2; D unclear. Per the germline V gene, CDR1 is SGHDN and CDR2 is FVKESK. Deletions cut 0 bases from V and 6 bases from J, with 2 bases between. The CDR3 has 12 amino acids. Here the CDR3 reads CASSQESGELFF. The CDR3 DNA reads TGTGCCAGCAGCCAAGAATCCGGGGAGCTGTTTTTT.

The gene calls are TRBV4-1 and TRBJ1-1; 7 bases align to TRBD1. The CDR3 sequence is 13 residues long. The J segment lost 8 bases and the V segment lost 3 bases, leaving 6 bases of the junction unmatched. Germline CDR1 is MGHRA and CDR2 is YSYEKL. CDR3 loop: CASSQGQTLEAFF. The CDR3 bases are TGCGCCAGCAGCCAGGGACAGACTCTAGAAGCTTTCTTT.

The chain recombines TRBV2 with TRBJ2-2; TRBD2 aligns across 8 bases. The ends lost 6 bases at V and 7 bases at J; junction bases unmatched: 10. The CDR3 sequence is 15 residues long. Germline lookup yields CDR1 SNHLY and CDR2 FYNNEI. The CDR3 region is CASRLGRGGIGELFF. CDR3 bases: TGTGCCAGCAGACTGGGACGGGGGGGAATCGGGGAGCTGTTTTTT. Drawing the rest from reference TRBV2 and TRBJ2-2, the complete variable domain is EPEVTQTPSHQVTQMGQEVILRCVPISNHLYFYWYRQILGQKVEFLVSFYNNEISEKSEIFDDQFSVERPDGSNFTLKIRSTKLEDSAMYFCASRLGRGGIGELFFGEGSRLTVL.

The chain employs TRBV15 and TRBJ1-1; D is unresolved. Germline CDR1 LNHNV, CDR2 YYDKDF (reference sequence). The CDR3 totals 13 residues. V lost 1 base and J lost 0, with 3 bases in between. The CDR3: CATSRGVNTEAFF. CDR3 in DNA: TGTGCCACCAGCAGAGGAGTGAACACTGAAGCTTTCTTT.

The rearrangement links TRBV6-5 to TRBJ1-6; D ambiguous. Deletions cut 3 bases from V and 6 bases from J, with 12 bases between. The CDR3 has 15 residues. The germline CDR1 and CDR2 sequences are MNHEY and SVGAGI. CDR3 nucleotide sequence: TGTGCCAGCAGTTATGCTGAGTATTCTAATTCACCCCTCCACTTT. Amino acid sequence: CASSYAEYSNSPLHF.

For the CDR3, the DNA is TGTGCCAGCTCGCCCTTGGGGGGGCGTAACACTGAAGCTTTCTTT. This sequence encodes CASSPLGGRNTEAFF. The chain couples TRBV18 to TRBJ1-1; D perhaps matches TRBD1 (6 bases). The CDR3 sequence is 15 residues long. Germline V CDR1 and CDR2: KGHSH, LQKENI. Trimming took 6 bases from V and 2 from J, leaving 16 bases between them.